The sequence of this TCR beta chain was determined in a study of CD8+CD57+ T cells in acquired aplastic anemia. Study context: Sorting CD4+ and CD8+ cells gave DNA averaging 3.2 ug.

For this clonotype: Its specificity is unknown. In this CDR3 the conserved last residue, phenylalanine or tryptophan, is missing, so a read error is likely. Because the CDR3's place on the DNA is in doubt, the DNA is left out and the CDR3 is given as listed by TCRdb.

Study-wide results and caveats: Some 27 CD8+ CDR3 sequences were shared between patients and controls.

TCR beta VDJ combinations and CDR3 sequences were profiled from genomic DNA. TCRdb itself ran the reads through MiXCR, one entry per CDR3 protein. This table holds 270,000 or so distinct CDR3 sequences, 82% found once. Germline V gives CDR1 SGHTA, CDR2 FQGNSA. From its first to its last residue, the CDR3 has 13 amino acids. Sequencing involved patients with CD8+CD57+ cell expansion previously shown by flow cytometry. Specimen: sorted CD4+, CD8+, or CD8+CD57+ T cells (not recorded which) from PBMCs. The TCR originated in a human donor with aplastic anemia. The chain links TRBV7-2 to TRBJ2-3; the table gives TRBD1 as D, unverified against the DNA. CDR3 protein: CASVPGGGARDSV.